The TCR beta chain under discussion was sequenced for a study of early stage breast cancer tumors. Study overall: Invasive lobular carcinomas made up about 30% of the 12 ER+/PR+/HER2- tumors. Samples were sequenced at about 9.9-fold average coverage.

Trimming removed 0 bases at V and 8 bases at J, with 7 bases between. The CDR3 runs to 13 residues. CDR1 MNHEY and CDR2 SVGAGI come from the germline V gene. Overall study results and limits: Tumors had roughly 2.4-fold higher T cell density and higher clonality than adjacent normal breast tissue.

On this clone itself: Its antigen is as yet unknown.

Blood replicates held 0.5 ug DNA, tumor or normal breast about 1.5 ug, two each. Assay: immunoSEQ multiplex PCR; the TCRdb copy retains only in-frame clones and omits some. The sample holds around 31,000 clones, just under 75% seen once. The TCR was taken from a person aged 35 to 50 with breast cancer. Material for sequencing was blood. V and J are TRBV6-5 and TRBJ1-4; D not resolved. CDR3: CASSYSSGEKLFF. The CDR3 region has the DNA TGTGCCAGCAGTTACTCATCTGGCGAAAAACTGTTTTTT.